What follows are 22 T cell receptor beta chains derived from one specimen sequenced in a study of T cells after yellow fever vaccination. MiXCR was run by TCRdb on the 5' RACE reads, yielding one entry per CDR3 protein. Of under 700,000 distinct CDR3 sequences in the sample, roughly 17% are singletons; the top ten hold about 18%. The sample consisted of PBMCs, taken less than 6 days after the first yellow fever vaccination. Receptors were obtained from a man aged 18-30 years who received the YFV17D yellow fever vaccine.

This rearrangement joins TRBV5-4 to TRBJ2-3, with TRBD1 matching over 9 bases. This CDR3 region has 15 residues. Germline V gene sequence: CDR1 SGHNT, CDR2 YYREEE (reference sequence). J was trimmed by 10 bases and V by 3 bases; bases with no gene match: 12. In DNA, the CDR3 is TGTGCCAGCAGCTCCCCCGGGACAGGGCCCTACGCGCAGTATTTT. It codes for CASSSPGTGPYAQYF.

This clonotype appeared a few times. The chain uses TRBV29-1 and TRBJ2-7, with no clear D. The CDR3 loop spans 12 amino acids. Germline CDR1 reads SQVTM; CDR2 reads ANQGSEA. V lost 1 base to trimming and J lost 6 bases, with 10 bases between them. The CDR3 DNA sequence: TGCAGCGTTGAAGTGTCCAGTCGCGAGCAGTACGTC. Protein sequence: CSVEVSSREQYV.

The V and J genes are TRBV2 and TRBJ2-7; maybe TRBD1 (6 bases). V lost 2 bases and J 1 base, leaving 9 bases between the germline ends. Germline V gene sequence: CDR1 SNHLY, CDR2 FYNNEI. The CDR3 runs 14 residues. In DNA form, the CDR3 reads TGTGCCAGCAGTGAATACACAGGGTCCTACGAGCAGTACGTC. Protein: CASSEYTGSYEQYV.

V usage is TRBV12-3 or TRBV12-4 and J usage is TRBJ1-5; D gene ambiguous. V dropped 3 bases and J dropped 0 bases, with 15 bases sitting between them. There are 17 residues in the CDR3. The CDR3 nucleotides are TGTGCCAGCAGTTTGGGGAGGCAGGCTTATAGCAATCAGCCCCAGCATTTT. This translates into CASSLGRQAYSNQPQHF.

This clonotype was recorded many times. The V gene is TRBV5-5, the J gene TRBJ2-3, with D perhaps TRBD1 (5 bases). Germline assignment: CDR1 SGHKS and CDR2 YYEKEE (reference sequence). The CDR3 has 14 amino acids. Trimming left V 0 bases short and J 4 bases short, with 9 bases between. The CDR3 sequence: CASSLEWGADTQYF. CDR3 sequence (DNA): TGTGCCAGCAGCTTGGAGTGGGGCGCAGATACGCAGTATTTT.

This clonotype appeared many times. This chain links TRBV4-1 with TRBJ2-7; no firm D call. Germline V CDR1 and CDR2: MGHRA, YSYEKL. The CDR3 runs to 14 residues. V lost 0 bases to trimming and J lost 3 bases, with 9 bases between them. CDR3 residues: CASSQENSGYEQYV. CDR3 DNA: TGCGCCAGCAGCCAAGAAAACTCCGGCTACGAGCAGTACGTC.

This clonotype was detected only a few times. The V and J genes are TRBV28 and TRBJ2-7; D is ambiguous. The CDR3 totals 13 residues. V was pared by 5 bases and J by 2 bases, with 10 bases between. Germline V CDR1 and CDR2: MDHEN, SYDVKM. CDR3 DNA: TGTGCCAGCAGTCCTCGGAACCCCTACGAGCAGTACGTC. Translated, it gives CASSPRNPYEQYV.

The chain has TRBV11-2 and TRBJ2-5; a possible D gene is TRBD2 (7 bases). Trimming removed 2 bases at V and 7 bases at J, with 20 bases between. The length of the CDR3 is 16 residues. Germline V gene lookup returns CDR1 SGHAT and CDR2 FQNNGV. Here the CDR3 DNA reads TGTGCCAGCAGCTTAAATGGGGGGGACAAGGGGGGGACCCAGTACTTC. This sequence encodes CASSLNGGDKGGTQYF.

The V gene is TRBV27, the J gene TRBJ1-2; possibly TRBD1 for D (6 bases). CDR1 and CDR2 (germline): MNHEY, SMNVEV (reference sequence). The ends were cut back, 3 bases at V and 6 bases at J, with 11 bases in the middle. CDR3 length equals 13 residues. CDR3 residues: CASSFLGGHGYTF. In DNA form, the CDR3 reads TGTGCCAGCAGTTTTTTAGGGGGGCATGGCTACACCTTC.

To note about this clonotype: At one end the junction does not follow the germline gene, possibly because of a read error. The J gene is TRBJ2-5, the V gene TRBV23-1; D is perhaps TRBD1 (5 bases). TRBV23-1 counts as an open reading frame of uncertain function. The length of the CDR3 is 15 residues. The CDR3 DNA reads as TGCGCCACCAGTCAGCAGCAGGGCCAAGCAGAGACCCAGTACTTC. Translation gives CATSQQQGQAETQYF.

This clonotype has just a few counts. V usage is TRBV7-2 and J usage is TRBJ2-7; D possibly corresponds to TRBD2 (5 bases). The CDR3 spans 14 residues. Germline V CDR1 and CDR2: SGHTA, FQGNSA. Trimming took off 5 bases at V and 7 bases at J, with 18 bases between the two ends. The CDR3 coding sequence is TGTGCCAGCAGCCCCCTGACCTCGAGAGGGGAGCAGTACTTC. This translates into CASSPLTSRGEQYF.

The rearrangement uses TRBV10-3 and TRBJ1-2; D might be TRBD1 (5 bases). The V end lost 0 bases, the J end lost 5 bases, and 10 bases lay between the germline ends. CDR1 is ENHRY, CDR2 SYGVKD, per germline. The CDR3 is 14 amino acids. Here the CDR3 reads CAISESGAGYGYTF. Here the CDR3 DNA reads TGTGCCATCAGTGAGTCAGGGGCAGGGTATGGCTACACCTTC.

This clonotype was observed a handful of times. V usage is TRBV11-2 and J usage is TRBJ1-6; TRBD1 might be the D (5 bases). Trimming cost V 6 bases and J 8 bases, with 26 bases left between them. The CDR3 is 18 residues long. Germline CDR1 SGHAT, CDR2 FQNNGV. CDR3 bases: TGTGCCAGCAGGAGAGGGGTCGACCGTAATCGACGGGATTCACCCCTCCACTTT. Amino acid sequence: CASRRGVDRNRRDSPLHF.

A few counts support this clonotype. The chain couples TRBV9 to TRBJ2-5; D gene uncertain. The germline V gene encodes CDR1 SGDLS and CDR2 YYNGEE. V lost 0 bases and J lost 1, with 7 bases in between. The CDR3 spans 14 residues. CDR3 region: CASSVGASQETQYF. As DNA, the CDR3 is TGTGCCAGCAGCGTAGGGGCTAGCCAAGAGACCCAGTACTTC.

At least ten counts were recorded for this clonotype. The chain carries TRBV4-2 and TRBJ1-1, with D tentatively TRBD1 (5 bases). V dropped 0 bases and J dropped 6 bases, with 8 bases sitting between them. CDR1 is LGHNA and CDR2 is YNFKEQ in the germline V gene. The CDR3 extends over 13 amino acids. CDR3 loop: CASSQDGTPEAFF. The CDR3 region has the DNA TGTGCCAGCAGCCAAGATGGGACCCCTGAAGCTTTCTTT.

This chain joins TRBV15 and TRBJ2-4; TRBD2 matches 12 bases. The V gene's germline CDR1 is LNHNV and CDR2 YYDKDF (reference sequence). This CDR3 spans 13 amino acids. The V and J ends lost 5 bases and 7 bases, in that order; junction bases with no gene match: 0. CDR3 coding DNA: TGTGCCACCAGCCTAGCGGGGGGGAACATTCAGTACTTC. Translated: CATSLAGGNIQYF.

The rearrangement links TRBV10-3 to TRBJ1-3; D gene unclear. This CDR3 is 13 amino acids long. The germline gives CDR1 ENHRY, CDR2 SYGVKD. Trimming left V 3 bases short and J 3 bases short, with 6 bases between. The CDR3 DNA is TGTGCCATCAGTGACGGCATTGGAAACACCATATATTTT. Amino acids: CAISDGIGNTIYF.

This clonotype was seen ten or more times. V gene TRBV29-1 combines with J gene TRBJ2-5; D is possibly TRBD2 (5 bases). In germline, CDR1 is SQVTM, CDR2 ANQGSEA. Deletions cut 7 bases from V and 4 bases from J, with 13 bases between. The CDR3 contains 12 residues. In nucleotides, the CDR3 is TGCAGCGCCGGGATCTCCGGAGAGACCCAGTACTTC. This encodes CSAGISGETQYF.

The table lists this clonotype with many counts. V is TRBV12-3 or TRBV12-4 and J is TRBJ1-1; D unclear. The CDR3 is 14 residues long. V was trimmed by 2 bases and J by 0 bases, leaving 7 bases between them. CDR3 amino acids: CASSLSQLNTEAFF. The CDR3 DNA sequence: TGTGCCAGCAGTTTAAGTCAGTTGAACACTGAAGCTTTCTTT.

This clonotype occurred a few times. The rearrangement uses TRBV18 and TRBJ1-2; D might be TRBD1 (5 bases). The germline V and J ends were trimmed by 0 bases and 6 bases, with 17 bases remaining between them. The V gene's germline CDR1 is KGHSH and CDR2 LQKENI. This CDR3 spans 16 amino acids. CDR3 sequence reads: CASSPPNPQGKDGYTF. The CDR3 DNA is TGTGCCAGCTCACCACCGAACCCCCAGGGAAAGGATGGCTACACCTTC.

This clonotype was seen more than once but under ten times. The chain carries TRBV6-6 and TRBJ2-4, with a possible D match to TRBD1 (5 bases). The V gene lost 7 bases and the J gene lost 8 bases, with 12 bases spanning the gap. CDR1 and CDR2 from the germline V gene are MNHNY and SVGAGI (reference sequence). This CDR3 has 12 amino acids. The CDR3 nucleotides read TGTGCCAGCAAACAGGACAACGACATTCAGTACTTC. This codes for CASKQDNDIQYF.

The rearrangement links TRBV6-2 or TRBV6-3 to TRBJ1-2; D might be TRBD1 (6 bases). The V end lost 5 bases, the J end lost 5 bases, and 15 bases lay between the germline ends. Germline V gene lookup returns CDR1 MNHEY and CDR2 SVGEGT. The CDR3 totals 14 residues. The CDR3 DNA follows: TGTGCCAGCAGTCCTACAGGGTTGGAGTATGGCTACACCTTC. Encoded protein: CASSPTGLEYGYTF.